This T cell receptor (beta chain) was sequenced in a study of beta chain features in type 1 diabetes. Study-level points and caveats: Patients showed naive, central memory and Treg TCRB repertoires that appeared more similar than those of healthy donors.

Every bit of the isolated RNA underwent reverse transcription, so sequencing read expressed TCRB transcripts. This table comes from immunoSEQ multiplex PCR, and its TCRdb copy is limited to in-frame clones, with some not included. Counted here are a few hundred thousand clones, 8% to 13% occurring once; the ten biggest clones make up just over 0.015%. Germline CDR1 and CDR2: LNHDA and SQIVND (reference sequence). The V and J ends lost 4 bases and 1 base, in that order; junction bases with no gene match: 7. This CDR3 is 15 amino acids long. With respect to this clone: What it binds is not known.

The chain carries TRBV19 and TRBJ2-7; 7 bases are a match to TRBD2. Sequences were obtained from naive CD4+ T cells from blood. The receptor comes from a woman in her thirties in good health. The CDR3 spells CASSTQRDTSYEQYF. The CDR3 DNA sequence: TGTGCCAGTAGTACCCAGCGGGATACGTCCTACGAGCAGTACTTC.